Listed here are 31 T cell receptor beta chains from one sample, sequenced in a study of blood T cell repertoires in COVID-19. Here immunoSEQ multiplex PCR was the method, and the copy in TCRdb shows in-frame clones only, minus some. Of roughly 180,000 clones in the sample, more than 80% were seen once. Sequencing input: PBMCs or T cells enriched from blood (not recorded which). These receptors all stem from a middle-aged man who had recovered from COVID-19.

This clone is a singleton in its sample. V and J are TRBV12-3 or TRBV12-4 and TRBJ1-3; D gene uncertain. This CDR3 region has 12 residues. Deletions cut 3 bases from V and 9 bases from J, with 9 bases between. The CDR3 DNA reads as TGTGCCAGCAGTTTCCCCGGGAGCACCATATATTTT. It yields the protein CASSFPGSTIYF.

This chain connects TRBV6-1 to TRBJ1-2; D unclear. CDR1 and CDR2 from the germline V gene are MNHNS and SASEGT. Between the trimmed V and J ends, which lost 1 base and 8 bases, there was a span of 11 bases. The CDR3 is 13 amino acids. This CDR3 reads CASSEGTMRGYTF. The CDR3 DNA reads TGTGCCAGCAGTGAAGGTACGATGCGCGGCTACACCTTC.

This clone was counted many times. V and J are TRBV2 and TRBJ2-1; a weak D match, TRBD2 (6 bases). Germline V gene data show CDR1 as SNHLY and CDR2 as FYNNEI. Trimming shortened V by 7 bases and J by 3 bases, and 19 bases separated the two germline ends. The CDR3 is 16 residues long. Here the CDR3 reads CASIQEILADYNEQFF. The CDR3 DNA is TGTGCCAGCATTCAAGAAATACTAGCAGACTACAATGAGCAGTTCTTC.

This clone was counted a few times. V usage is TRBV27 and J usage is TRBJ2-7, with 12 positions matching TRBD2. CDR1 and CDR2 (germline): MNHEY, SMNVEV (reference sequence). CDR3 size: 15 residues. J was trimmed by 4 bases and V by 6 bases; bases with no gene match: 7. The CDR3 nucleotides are TGTGCCAGCAGCCGGACTAGCGGGACGGCTTACGAGCAGTACTTC. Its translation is CASSRTSGTAYEQYF.

CDR3: CASSTEGGRGSYEQYF. The CDR3 region has the DNA TGTGCCAGCAGCACCGAAGGCGGGAGAGGCTCCTACGAGCAGTACTTC. V usage is TRBV7-9 and J usage is TRBJ2-7; 7 positions agree with TRBD2. The germline CDR1 and CDR2 sequences are SEHNR and FQNEAQ (reference sequence). V was pared by 5 bases and J by 0 bases, with 10 bases of the junction left unmatched. CDR3 length: 16 amino acids.

The CDR3 here is CATSDERAGNEQFF. The CDR3 bases are TGTGCCACCAGTGATGAAAGGGCGGGCAATGAGCAGTTCTTC. The chain joins TRBV24-1 to TRBJ2-1; weak D call: TRBD2 (5 bases). The CDR3 extends over 14 amino acids. V gave up 3 bases and J gave up 6 bases, with 11 bases separating them. Germline CDR1 is KGHDR and CDR2 is SFDVKD.

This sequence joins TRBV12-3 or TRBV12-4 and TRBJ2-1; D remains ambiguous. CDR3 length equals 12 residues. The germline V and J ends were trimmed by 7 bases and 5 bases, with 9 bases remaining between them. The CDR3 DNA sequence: TGTGCCAGCACCCCGCCGGACAATGAGCAGTTCTTC. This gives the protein CASTPPDNEQFF.

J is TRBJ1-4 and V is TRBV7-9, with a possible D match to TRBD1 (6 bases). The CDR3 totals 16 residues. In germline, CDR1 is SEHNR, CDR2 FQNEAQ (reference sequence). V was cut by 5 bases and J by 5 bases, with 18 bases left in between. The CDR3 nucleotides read TGTGCCAGCAGCCCCGAGGTAGGACAGCTGAATGAAAAACTGTTTTTT. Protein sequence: CASSPEVGQLNEKLFF.

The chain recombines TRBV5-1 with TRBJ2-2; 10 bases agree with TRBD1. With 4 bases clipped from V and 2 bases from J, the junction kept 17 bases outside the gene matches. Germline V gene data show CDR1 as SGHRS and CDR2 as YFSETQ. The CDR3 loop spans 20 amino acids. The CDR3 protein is CASSIPGQGNSADNTGELFF. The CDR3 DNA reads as TGCGCCAGCAGCATCCCGGGACAGGGGAATTCAGCGGATAACACCGGGGAGCTGTTTTTT. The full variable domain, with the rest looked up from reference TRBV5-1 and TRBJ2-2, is KAGVTQTPRYLIKTRGQQVTLSCSPISGHRSVSWYQQTPGQGLQFLFEYFSETQRNKGNFPGRFSGRQFSNSRSEMNVSTLELGDSALYLCASSIPGQGNSADNTGELFFGEGSRLTVL.

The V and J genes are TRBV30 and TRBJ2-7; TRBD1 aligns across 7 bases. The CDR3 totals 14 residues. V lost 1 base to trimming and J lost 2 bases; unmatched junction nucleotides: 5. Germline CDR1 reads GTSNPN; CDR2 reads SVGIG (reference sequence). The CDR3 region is CAWSAPGTAYEQYF. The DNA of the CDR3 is TGTGCCTGGAGTGCCCCCGGGACAGCCTACGAGCAGTACTTC.

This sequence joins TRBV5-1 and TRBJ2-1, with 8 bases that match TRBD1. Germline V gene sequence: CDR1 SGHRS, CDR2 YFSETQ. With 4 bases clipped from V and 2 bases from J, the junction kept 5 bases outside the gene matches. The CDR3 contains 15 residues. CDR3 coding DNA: TGCGCCAGCAGCCCCGGACAGGGAACCTACAATGAGCAGTTCTTC. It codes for CASSPGQGTYNEQFF.

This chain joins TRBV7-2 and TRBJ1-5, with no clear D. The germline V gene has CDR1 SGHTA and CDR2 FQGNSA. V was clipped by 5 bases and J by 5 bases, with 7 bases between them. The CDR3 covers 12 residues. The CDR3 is CASSDQDQPQHF. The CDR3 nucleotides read TGTGCCAGCAGCGACCAGGATCAGCCCCAGCATTTT. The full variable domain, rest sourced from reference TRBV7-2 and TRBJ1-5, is GAGVSQSPSNKVTEKGKDVELRCDPISGHTALYWYRQSLGQGLEFLIYFQGNSAPDKSGLPSDRFSAERTGGSVSTLTIQRTQQEDSAVYLCASSDQDQPQHFGDGTRLSIL.

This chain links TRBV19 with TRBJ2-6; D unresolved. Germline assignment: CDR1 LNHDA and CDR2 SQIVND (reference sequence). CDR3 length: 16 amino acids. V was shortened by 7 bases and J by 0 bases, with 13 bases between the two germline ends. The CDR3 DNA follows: TGTGCCAGTAACCTCCTCGGTGGCTCTGGGGCCAACGTCCTGACTTTC. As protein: CASNLLGGSGANVLTF. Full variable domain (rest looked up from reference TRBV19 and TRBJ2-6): DGGITQSPKYLFRKEGQNVTLSCEQNLNHDAMYWYRQDPGQGLRLIYYSQIVNDFQKGDIAEGYSVSREKKESFPLTVTSAQKNPTAFYLCASNLLGGSGANVLTFGAGSRLTVL.

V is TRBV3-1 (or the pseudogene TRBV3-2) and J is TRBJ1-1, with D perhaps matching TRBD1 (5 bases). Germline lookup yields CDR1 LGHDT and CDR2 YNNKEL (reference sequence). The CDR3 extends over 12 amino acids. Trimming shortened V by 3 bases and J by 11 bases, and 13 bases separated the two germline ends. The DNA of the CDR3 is TGTGCCAGCAGCCAGCAGGGAAGGGATGCTTTCTTT. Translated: CASSQQGRDAFF.

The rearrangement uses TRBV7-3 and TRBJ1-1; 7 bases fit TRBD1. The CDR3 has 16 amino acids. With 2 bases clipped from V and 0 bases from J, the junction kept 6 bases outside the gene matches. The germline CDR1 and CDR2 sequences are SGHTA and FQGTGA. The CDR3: CASSLSGQSLNTEAFF. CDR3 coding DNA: TGTGCCAGCAGCTTATCGGGACAGTCATTGAACACTGAAGCTTTCTTT.

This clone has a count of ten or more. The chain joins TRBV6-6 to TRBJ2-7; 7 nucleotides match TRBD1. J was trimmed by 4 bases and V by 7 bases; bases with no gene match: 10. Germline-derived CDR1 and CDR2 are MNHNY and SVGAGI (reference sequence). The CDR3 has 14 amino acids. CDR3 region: CASIPRDRNYEQYF. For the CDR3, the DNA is TGTGCCAGCATTCCTCGGGACAGAAATTACGAGCAGTACTTC.

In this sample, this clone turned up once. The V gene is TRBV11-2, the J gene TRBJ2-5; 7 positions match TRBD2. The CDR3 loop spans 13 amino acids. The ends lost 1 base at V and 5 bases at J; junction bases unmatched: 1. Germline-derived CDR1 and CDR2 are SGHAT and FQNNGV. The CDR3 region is CASSLGRGETQYF. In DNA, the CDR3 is TGTGCCAGCAGCTTAGGGCGGGGGGAGACCCAGTACTTC.

CDR3 sequence (DNA): TGCAGCGTTGGACAGGGGGTAGATACCTACGAGCAGTACTTC. This encodes CSVGQGVDTYEQYF. This chain uses TRBV29-1 with TRBJ2-7; 9 bases fit TRBD1. The germline gives CDR1 SQVTM, CDR2 ANQGSEA. The CDR3 has 14 residues. V shed 4 bases and J 2 bases; nucleotides not matched to a gene: 6.

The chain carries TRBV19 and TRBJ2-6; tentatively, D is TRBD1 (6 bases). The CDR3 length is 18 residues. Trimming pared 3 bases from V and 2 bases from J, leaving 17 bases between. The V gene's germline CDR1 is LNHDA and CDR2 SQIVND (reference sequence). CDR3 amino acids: CASSIGGHGRAGANVLTF. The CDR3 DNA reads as TGTGCCAGTAGTATTGGGGGACATGGCCGCGCTGGGGCCAACGTCCTGACTTTC.

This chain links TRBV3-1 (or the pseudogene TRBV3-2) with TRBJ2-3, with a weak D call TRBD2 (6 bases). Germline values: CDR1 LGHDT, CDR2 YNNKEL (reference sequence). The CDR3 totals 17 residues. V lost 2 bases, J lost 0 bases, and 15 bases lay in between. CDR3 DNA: TGTGCCAGCAGCCAAAACGGCGGGGTTTTTAGCACAGATACGCAGTATTTT. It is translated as CASSQNGGVFSTDTQYF.

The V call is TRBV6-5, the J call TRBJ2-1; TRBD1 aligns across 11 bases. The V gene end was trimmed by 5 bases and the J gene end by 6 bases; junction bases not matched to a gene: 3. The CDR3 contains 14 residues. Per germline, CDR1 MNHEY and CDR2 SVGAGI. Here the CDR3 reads CASSTGTGGNEQFF. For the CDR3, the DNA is TGTGCCAGCAGTACCGGGACAGGGGGCAATGAGCAGTTCTTC.

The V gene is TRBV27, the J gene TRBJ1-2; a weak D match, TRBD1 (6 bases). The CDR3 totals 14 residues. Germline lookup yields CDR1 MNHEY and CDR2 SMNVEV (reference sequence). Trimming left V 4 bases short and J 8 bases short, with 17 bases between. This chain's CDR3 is CASSYTGYITGYTF. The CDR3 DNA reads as TGTGCCAGCAGTTACACAGGGTATATCACGGGCTACACCTTC.

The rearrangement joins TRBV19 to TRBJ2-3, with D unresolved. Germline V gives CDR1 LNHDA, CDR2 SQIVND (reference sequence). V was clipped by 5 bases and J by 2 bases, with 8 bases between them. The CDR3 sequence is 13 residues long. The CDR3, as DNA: TGTGCCAGTAGTTACACTATCACAGATACGCAGTATTTT. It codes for CASSYTITDTQYF.

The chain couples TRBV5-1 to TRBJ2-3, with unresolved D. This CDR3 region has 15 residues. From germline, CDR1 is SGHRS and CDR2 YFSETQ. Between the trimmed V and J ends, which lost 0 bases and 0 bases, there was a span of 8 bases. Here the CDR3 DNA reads TGCGCCAGCAGCTTGGCCTCGGTTAGCACAGATACGCAGTATTTT. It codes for CASSLASVSTDTQYF. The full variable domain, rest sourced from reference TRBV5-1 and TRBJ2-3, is KAGVTQTPRYLIKTRGQQVTLSCSPISGHRSVSWYQQTPGQGLQFLFEYFSETQRNKGNFPGRFSGRQFSNSRSEMNVSTLELGDSALYLCASSLASVSTDTQYFGPGTRLTVL.

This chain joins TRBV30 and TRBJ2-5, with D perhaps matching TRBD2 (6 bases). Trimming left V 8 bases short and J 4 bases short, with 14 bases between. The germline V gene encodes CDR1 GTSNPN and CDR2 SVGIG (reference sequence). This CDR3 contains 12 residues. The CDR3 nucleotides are TGTGCCAGTTCCAGGAGGGCAGAGACCCAGTACTTC. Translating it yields CASSRRAETQYF.

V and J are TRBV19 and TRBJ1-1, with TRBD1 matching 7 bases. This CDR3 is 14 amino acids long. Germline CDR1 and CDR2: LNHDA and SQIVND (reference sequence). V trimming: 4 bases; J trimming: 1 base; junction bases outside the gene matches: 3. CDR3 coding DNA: TGTGCCAGTAGTACGACAGGGCCGAACACTGAAGCTTTCTTT. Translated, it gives CASSTTGPNTEAFF.

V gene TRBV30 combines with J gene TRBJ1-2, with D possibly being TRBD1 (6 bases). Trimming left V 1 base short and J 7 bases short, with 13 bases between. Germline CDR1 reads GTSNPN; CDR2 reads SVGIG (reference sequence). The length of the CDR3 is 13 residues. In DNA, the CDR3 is TGTGCCTGGAGTGCCAGGGGAGTCTTTGGCTACACCTTC. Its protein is CAWSARGVFGYTF.

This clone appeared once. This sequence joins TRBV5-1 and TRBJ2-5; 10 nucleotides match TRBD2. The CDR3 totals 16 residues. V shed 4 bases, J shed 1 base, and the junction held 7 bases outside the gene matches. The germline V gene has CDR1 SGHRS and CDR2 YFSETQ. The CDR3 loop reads CASSVGLARGQETQYF. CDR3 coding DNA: TGCGCCAGCAGCGTGGGACTAGCGAGGGGCCAAGAGACCCAGTACTTC.

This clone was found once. The CDR3, as DNA: TGTGCCAGCAGCGACAGGGGCGTGAACACCGGGGAGCTGTTTTTT. As protein: CASSDRGVNTGELFF. V and J are TRBV9 and TRBJ2-2; TRBD1 matches 7 bases. V shed 3 bases and J 1 base; nucleotides not matched to a gene: 3. The CDR3 loop spans 15 amino acids. The germline CDR1 and CDR2 sequences are SGDLS and YYNGEE.

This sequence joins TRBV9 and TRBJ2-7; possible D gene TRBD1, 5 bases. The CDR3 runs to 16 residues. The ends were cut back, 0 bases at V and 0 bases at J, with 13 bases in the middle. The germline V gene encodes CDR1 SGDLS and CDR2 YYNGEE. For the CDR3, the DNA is TGTGCCAGCAGCGTAGCTATGGACACCTTCTCCTACGAGCAGTACTTC. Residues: CASSVAMDTFSYEQYF.

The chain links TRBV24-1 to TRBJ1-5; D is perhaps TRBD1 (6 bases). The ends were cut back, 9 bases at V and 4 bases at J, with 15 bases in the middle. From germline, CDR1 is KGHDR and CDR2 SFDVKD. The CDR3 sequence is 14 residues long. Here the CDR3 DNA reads TGTGCCACCGGGTCGGGACACAATAATCAGCCCCAGCATTTT. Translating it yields CATGSGHNNQPQHF.